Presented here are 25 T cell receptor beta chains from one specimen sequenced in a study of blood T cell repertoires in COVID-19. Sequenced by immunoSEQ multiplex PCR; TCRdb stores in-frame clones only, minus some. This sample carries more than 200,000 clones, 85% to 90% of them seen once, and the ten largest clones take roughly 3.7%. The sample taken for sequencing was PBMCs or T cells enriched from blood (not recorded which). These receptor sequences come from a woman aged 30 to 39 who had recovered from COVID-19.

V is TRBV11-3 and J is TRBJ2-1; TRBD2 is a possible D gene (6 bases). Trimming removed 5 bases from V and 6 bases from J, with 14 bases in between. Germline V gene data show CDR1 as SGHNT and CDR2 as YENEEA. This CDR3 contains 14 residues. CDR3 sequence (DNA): TGTGCCAGCAGCGACCGGGACTGGACCAATGAGCAGTTCTTC. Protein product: CASSDRDWTNEQFF.

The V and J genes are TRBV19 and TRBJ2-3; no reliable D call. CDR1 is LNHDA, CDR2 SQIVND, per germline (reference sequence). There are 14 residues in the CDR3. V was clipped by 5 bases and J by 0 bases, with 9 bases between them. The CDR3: CASSLARSTDTQYF. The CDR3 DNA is TGTGCCAGTAGTCTGGCGCGGAGCACAGATACGCAGTATTTT. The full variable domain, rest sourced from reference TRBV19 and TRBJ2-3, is DGGITQSPKYLFRKEGQNVTLSCEQNLNHDAMYWYRQDPGQGLRLIYYSQIVNDFQKGDIAEGYSVSREKKESFPLTVTSAQKNPTAFYLCASSLARSTDTQYFGPGTRLTVL.

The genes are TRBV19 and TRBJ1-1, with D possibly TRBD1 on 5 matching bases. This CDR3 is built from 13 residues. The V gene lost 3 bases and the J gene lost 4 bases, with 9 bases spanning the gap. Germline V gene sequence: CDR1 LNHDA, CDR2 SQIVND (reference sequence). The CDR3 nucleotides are TGTGCCAGTAGTATGTTCGACAGCACTGAAGCTTTCTTT. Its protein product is CASSMFDSTEAFF.

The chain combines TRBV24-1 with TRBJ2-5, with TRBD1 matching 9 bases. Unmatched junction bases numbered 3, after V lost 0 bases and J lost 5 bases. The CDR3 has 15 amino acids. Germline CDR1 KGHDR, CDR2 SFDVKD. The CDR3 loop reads CATSDLTGGYETQYF. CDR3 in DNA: TGTGCCACCAGTGATTTGACAGGGGGCTACGAGACCCAGTACTTC.

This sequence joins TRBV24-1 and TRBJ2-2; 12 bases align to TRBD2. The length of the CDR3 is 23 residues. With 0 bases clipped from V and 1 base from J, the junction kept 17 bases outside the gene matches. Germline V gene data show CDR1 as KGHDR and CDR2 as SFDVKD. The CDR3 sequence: CATSDLREPLRLAGGKNTGELFF. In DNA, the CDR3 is TGTGCCACCAGTGATTTGCGGGAGCCGTTGCGTCTAGCGGGAGGGAAGAACACCGGGGAGCTGTTTTTT.

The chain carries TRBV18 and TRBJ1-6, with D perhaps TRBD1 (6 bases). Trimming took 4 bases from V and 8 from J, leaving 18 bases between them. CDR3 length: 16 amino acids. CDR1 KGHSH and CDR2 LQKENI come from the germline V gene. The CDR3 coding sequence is TGTGCCAGCTCACGACCCCAGGGGTTACTTGATTCACCCCTCCACTTT. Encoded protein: CASSRPQGLLDSPLHF.

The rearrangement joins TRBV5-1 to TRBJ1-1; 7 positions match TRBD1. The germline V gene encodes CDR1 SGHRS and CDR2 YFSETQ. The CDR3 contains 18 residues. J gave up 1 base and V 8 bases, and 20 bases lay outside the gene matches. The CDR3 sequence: CASRGPTAPGTENTEAFF. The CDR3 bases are TGCGCCAGTCGAGGCCCCACTGCTCCCGGGACAGAGAACACTGAAGCTTTCTTT. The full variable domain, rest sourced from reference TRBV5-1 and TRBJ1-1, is KAGVTQTPRYLIKTRGQQVTLSCSPISGHRSVSWYQQTPGQGLQFLFEYFSETQRNKGNFPGRFSGRQFSNSRSEMNVSTLELGDSALYLCASRGPTAPGTENTEAFFGQGTRLTVV.

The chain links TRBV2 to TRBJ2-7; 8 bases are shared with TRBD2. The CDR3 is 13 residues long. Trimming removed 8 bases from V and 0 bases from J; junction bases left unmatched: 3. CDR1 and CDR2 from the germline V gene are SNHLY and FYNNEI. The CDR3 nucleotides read TGTGCCAGCCTGACTAGCGACTCCTACGAGCAGTACTTC. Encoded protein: CASLTSDSYEQYF.

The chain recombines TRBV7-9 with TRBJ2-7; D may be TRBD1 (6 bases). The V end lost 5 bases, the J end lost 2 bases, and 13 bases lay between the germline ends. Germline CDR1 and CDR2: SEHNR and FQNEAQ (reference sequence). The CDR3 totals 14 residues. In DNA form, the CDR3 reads TGTGCCAGCAGCGACCCGGACAGAGCCTACGAGCAGTACTTC. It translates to CASSDPDRAYEQYF.

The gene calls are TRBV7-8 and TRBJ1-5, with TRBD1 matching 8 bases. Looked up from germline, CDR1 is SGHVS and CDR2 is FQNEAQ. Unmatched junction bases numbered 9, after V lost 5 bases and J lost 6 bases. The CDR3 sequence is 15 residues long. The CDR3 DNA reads TGTGCCAGCAGCGGTGGACAGGGATTGTCTCAGCCCCAGCATTTT. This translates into CASSGGQGLSQPQHF.

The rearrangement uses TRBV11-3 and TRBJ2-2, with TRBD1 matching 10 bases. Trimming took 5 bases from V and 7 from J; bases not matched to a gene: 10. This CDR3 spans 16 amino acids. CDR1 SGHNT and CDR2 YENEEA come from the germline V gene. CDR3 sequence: CASSATGTGENGELFF. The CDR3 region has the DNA TGTGCCAGCAGCGCTACCGGGACAGGGGAGAACGGGGAGCTGTTTTTT. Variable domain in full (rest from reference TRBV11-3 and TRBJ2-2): EAGVVQSPRYKIIEKKQPVAFWCNPISGHNTLYWYLQNLGQGPELLIRYENEEAVDDSQLPKDRFSAERLKGVDSTLKIQPAELGDSAVYLCASSATGTGENGELFFGEGSRLTVL.

The CDR3 loop is CASSYPPVRREVADEQYF. The CDR3 coding sequence is TGTGCCAGCAGTTATCCCCCCGTCCGGCGGGAGGTCGCCGACGAGCAGTACTTC. This chain connects TRBV6-2 or TRBV6-3 to TRBJ2-7, with TRBD2 identical over 8 bases. With V trimmed by 3 bases and J by 5 bases, 18 bases remained unmatched. The CDR3 length is 18 residues. The V gene's germline CDR1 is MNHEY and CDR2 SVGEGT.

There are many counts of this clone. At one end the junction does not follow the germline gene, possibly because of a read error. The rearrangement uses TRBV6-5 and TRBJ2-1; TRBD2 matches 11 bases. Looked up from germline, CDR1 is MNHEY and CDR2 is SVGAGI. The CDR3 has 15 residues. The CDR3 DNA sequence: TGTGCCAGCAGCCCAGCCCCCGACTCTAGCGGGAGGCTCATCTTC. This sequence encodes CASSPAPDSSGRLIF.

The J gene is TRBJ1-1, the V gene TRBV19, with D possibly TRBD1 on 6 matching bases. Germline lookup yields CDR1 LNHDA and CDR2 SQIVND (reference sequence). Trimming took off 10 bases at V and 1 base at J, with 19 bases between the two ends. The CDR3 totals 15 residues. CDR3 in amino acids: CATTAPDRTNTEAFF. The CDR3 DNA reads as TGTGCCACCACGGCCCCGGACAGAACGAACACTGAAGCTTTCTTT.

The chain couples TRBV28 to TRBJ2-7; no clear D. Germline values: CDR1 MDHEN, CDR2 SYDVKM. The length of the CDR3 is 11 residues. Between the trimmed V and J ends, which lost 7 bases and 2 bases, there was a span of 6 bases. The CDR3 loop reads CASTSAYEQYF. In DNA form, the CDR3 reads TGTGCCAGCACTTCCGCCTACGAGCAGTACTTC.

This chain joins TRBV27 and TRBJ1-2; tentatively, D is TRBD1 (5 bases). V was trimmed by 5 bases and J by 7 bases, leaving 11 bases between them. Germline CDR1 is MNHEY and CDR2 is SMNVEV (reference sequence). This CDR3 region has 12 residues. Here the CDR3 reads CASSPQGLGYTF. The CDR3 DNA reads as TGTGCCAGCAGTCCGCAGGGTCTTGGCTACACCTTC.

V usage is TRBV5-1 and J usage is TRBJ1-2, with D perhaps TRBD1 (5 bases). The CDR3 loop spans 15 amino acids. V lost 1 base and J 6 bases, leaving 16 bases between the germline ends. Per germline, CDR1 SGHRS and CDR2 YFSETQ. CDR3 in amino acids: CASSLRQIPQDGYTF. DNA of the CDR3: TGCGCCAGCAGCTTGCGGCAAATCCCACAGGATGGCTACACCTTC. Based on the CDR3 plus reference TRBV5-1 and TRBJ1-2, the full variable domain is KAGVTQTPRYLIKTRGQQVTLSCSPISGHRSVSWYQQTPGQGLQFLFEYFSETQRNKGNFPGRFSGRQFSNSRSEMNVSTLELGDSALYLCASSLRQIPQDGYTFGSGTRLTVV.

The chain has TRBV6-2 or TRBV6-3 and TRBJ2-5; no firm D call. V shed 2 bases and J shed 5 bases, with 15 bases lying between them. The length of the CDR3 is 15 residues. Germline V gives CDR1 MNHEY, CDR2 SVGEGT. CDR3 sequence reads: CASSYINLLTETQYF. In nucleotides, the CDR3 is TGTGCCAGCAGTTACATTAACCTATTAACGGAGACCCAGTACTTC.

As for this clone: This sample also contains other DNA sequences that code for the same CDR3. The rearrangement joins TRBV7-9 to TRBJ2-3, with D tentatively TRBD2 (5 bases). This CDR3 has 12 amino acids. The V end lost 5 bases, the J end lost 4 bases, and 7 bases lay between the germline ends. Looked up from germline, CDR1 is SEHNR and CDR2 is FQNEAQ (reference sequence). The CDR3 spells CASSLGADTQYF. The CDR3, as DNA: TGTGCCAGCAGCCTCGGGGCAGATACGCAGTATTTT.

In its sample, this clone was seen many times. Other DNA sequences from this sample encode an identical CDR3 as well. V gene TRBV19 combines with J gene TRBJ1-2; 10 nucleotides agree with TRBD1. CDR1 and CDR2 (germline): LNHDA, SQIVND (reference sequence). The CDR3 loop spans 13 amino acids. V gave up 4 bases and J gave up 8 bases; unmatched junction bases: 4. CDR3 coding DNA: TGTGCCAGTAGTAGGGGACAGGGGAACGGCTACACCTTC. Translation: CASSRGQGNGYTF.

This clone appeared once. CDR3 in DNA: TGTGCCAGCAGCTTTACTAGCGCGTTAAGGTACGAGCAGTACTTC. This sequence encodes CASSFTSALRYEQYF. The gene calls are TRBV7-2 and TRBJ2-7, with 7 bases identical to TRBD2. Germline CDR1 and CDR2: SGHTA and FQGNSA. The trim removed 3 bases at V and 4 bases at J, leaving 9 bases unmatched. This CDR3 is 15 amino acids long. The variable domain in full, completed from reference TRBV7-2 and TRBJ2-7, reads GAGVSQSPSNKVTEKGKDVELRCDPISGHTALYWYRQSLGQGLEFLIYFQGNSAPDKSGLPSDRFSAERTGGSVSTLTIQRTQQEDSAVYLCASSFTSALRYEQYFGPGTRLTVT.

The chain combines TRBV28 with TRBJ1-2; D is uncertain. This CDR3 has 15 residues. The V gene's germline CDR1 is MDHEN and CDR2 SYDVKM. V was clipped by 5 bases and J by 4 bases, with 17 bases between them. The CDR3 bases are TGTGCCAGCAGTCCCCTGGGAGCGCCCAGCTATGGCTACACCTTC. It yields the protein CASSPLGAPSYGYTF.

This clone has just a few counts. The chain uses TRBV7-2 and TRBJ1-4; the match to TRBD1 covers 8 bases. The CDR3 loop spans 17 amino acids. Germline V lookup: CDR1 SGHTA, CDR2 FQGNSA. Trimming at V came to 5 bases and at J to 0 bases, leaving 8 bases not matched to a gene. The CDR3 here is CASSRPGQDPTNEKLFF. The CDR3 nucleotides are TGTGCCAGCAGCAGACCGGGACAGGACCCAACTAATGAAAAACTGTTTTTT.

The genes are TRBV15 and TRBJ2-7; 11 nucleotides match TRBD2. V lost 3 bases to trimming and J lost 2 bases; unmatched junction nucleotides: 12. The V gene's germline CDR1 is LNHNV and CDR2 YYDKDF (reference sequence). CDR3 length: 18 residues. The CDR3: CATSRDTSGSSNAYEQYF. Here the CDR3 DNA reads TGTGCCACCAGCAGGGATACTAGCGGGAGTTCTAATGCCTACGAGCAGTACTTC. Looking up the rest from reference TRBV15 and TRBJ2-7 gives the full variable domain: DAMVIQNPRYQVTQFGKPVTLSCSQTLNHNVMYWYQQKSSQAPKLLFHYYDKDFNNEADTPDNFQSRRPNTSFCFLDIRSPGLGDTAMYLCATSRDTSGSSNAYEQYFGPGTRLTVT.

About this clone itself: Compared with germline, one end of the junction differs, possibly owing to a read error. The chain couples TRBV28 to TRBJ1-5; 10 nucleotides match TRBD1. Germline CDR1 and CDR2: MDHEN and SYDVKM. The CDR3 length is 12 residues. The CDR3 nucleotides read TGTGCCGGCAGTGCTGGGACAGGGGTTCTGCATTTT. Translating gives CAGSAGTGVLHF.